This TCR beta chain stems from a study of shared clonotypes between healthy human individuals. Study-wide results and limits: Sequencing depth was a factor that was expected to affect clonotype sharing among donors.

The authors loaded roughly 200 ng DNA, roughly 27,000 T cell genomes, into sorted-subset replicate PCRs. The data were produced by immunoSEQ multiplex PCR, yet TCRdb's version contains in-frame clones alone and is incomplete. The profile shows about 2 million clones, about 95% of them singletons. Note on this clone: Antigen unknown.

The CDR3 loop spans 14 amino acids. Germline CDR1 reads SEHNR; CDR2 reads FQNEAQ (reference sequence). Between the trimmed V and J ends, which lost 5 bases and 7 bases, there was a span of 17 bases. CD45RO-negative, CCR7-selected cells formed the naive CD8 fraction, which excluded terminally differentiated effector memory CD45RA+ cells. This TCR derives from a man aged 18 to 30 in good health. Sequenced: naive CD8+ T cells sorted from blood. The rearrangement uses TRBV7-9 and TRBJ1-1; perhaps TRBD1 as D (5 bases). CDR3 protein: CASSVSGTLGEAFF. CDR3 bases: TGTGCCAGCAGCGTCAGTGGGACCCTCGGTGAAGCTTTCTTT.